This T cell receptor beta chain emerged from a study of human T cells and chemical hapten exposure. This clonotype was recorded a few times. The time point was: patch test 3, about 24 weeks after DPC sensitization. Treatment here: therapeutic diphenylcyclopropenone sensitization with weekly scalp DPC. One entry per CDR3 protein, called by TCRdb with MiXCR from the RACE reads. The sample has some 97,000 distinct CDR3 sequences, 25% to 30% seen once; the top ten hold about 9.3%. In germline, CDR1 is LGHNT, CDR2 FRNRAP. This CDR3 contains 15 residues. The ends lost 2 bases at V and 3 bases at J; junction bases unmatched: 5.

The sequence derives from a middle-aged man with alopecia areata. Some clones in this sample may be carry-over from other donors' samples. The chain couples TRBV12-5 to TRBJ2-5; TRBD2 aligns across 8 bases. The sequenced sample was whole blood, obtained in connection with sensitization to the hapten diphenylcyclopropenone (DPC). As DNA, the CDR3 is TGTGCTAGTGGTTTGAACCCGGGACTAGAAGAGACCCAGTACTTC. Protein sequence: CASGLNPGLEETQYF.